Below, 24 T cell receptor beta chains from the same sample are listed, as sequenced in a study of shared clonotypes between healthy human individuals. The data were produced by immunoSEQ multiplex PCR, yet TCRdb's version contains in-frame clones alone and is incomplete. This table holds 1.4 million or so clones, about 98.5% found once. The specimen sequenced was naive CD4+ T cells sorted from blood. Subset indicated: CD45RA+ positively selected. The receptors shown here come from a man under 40 in good health.

The chain couples TRBV28 to TRBJ1-4; D ambiguous. The CDR3 runs 14 residues. V lost 6 bases, J lost 10 bases, and 18 bases lay in between. Germline V gene sequence: CDR1 MDHEN, CDR2 SYDVKM. CDR3 loop: CASRDRGVSGKLFF. In DNA, the CDR3 is TGTGCCAGCAGGGACCGGGGAGTATCTGGAAAACTGTTTTTT.

This sequence joins TRBV5-1 and TRBJ2-2; 12 positions match TRBD2. Trimming took 5 bases from V and 2 from J; bases not matched to a gene: 4. The CDR3 spans 16 residues. Germline V gene sequence: CDR1 SGHRS, CDR2 YFSETQ. For the CDR3, the DNA is TGCGCCAGCAGGGCACTAGCGGGAGGAAACACCGGGGAGCTGTTTTTT. As protein: CASRALAGGNTGELFF.

CDR3 sequence: CASSRGTSGSSYEQYF. For the CDR3, the DNA is TGCGCCAGCAGCCGAGGGACTAGCGGGAGCTCCTACGAGCAGTACTTC. The chain employs TRBV23-1 and TRBJ2-7; 14 bases fit TRBD2. TRBV23-1 is an ORF, with its function uncertain. The trim removed 6 bases at V and 0 bases at J, leaving 4 bases unmatched. This CDR3 is 16 amino acids long.

The V and J genes are TRBV4-1 and TRBJ2-3; 8 bases are shared with TRBD2. With V trimmed by 3 bases and J by 6 bases, 11 bases remained unmatched. CDR3 length: 16 amino acids. CDR1 is MGHRA, CDR2 YSYEKL, per germline. The CDR3 sequence is CASSHSDSGIRDTQYF. In DNA form, the CDR3 reads TGCGCCAGCAGCCATAGTGATAGCGGGATCAGGGATACGCAGTATTTT.

V gene TRBV28 combines with J gene TRBJ2-3; the match to TRBD1 covers 10 bases. Trimming removed 3 bases from V and 3 bases from J; junction bases left unmatched: 9. Germline V gene sequence: CDR1 MDHEN, CDR2 SYDVKM. The CDR3 spans 17 residues. The CDR3 loop is CASSFPGQGIGTDTQYF. In nucleotides, the CDR3 is TGTGCCAGCAGTTTTCCGGGACAGGGGATTGGGACAGATACGCAGTATTTT.

This chain uses TRBV6-1 with TRBJ1-2; D is unclear. CDR3 length: 12 amino acids. CDR1 and CDR2 (germline): MNHNS, SASEGT. V was trimmed by 5 bases and J by 5 bases, leaving 9 bases between them. For the CDR3, the DNA is TGTGCCAGCAGTAGCACACCGTATGGCTACACCTTC. Protein product: CASSSTPYGYTF.

The rearrangement joins TRBV4-3 to TRBJ2-3; possibly TRBD1 for D (6 bases). The V and J ends lost 8 bases and 0 bases respectively, with 21 bases between them. The CDR3 runs to 17 residues. Germline CDR1 reads LGHNA; CDR2 reads YSLEER. The CDR3 loop reads CASSHTGTTTSTDTQYF. The CDR3 coding sequence is TGCGCCAGCTCGCACACGGGGACAACTACTAGCACAGATACGCAGTATTTT.

V is TRBV28 and J is TRBJ2-5; D is unclear. The CDR3 has 13 residues. The germline V gene has CDR1 MDHEN and CDR2 SYDVKM. The V gene lost 3 bases and the J gene lost 2 bases, with 7 bases spanning the gap. CDR3 sequence: CASSFVQQETQYF. CDR3 nucleotide sequence: TGTGCCAGCAGTTTTGTACAGCAAGAGACCCAGTACTTC.

The rearrangement joins TRBV19 to TRBJ1-1, with 8 bases matching TRBD1. CDR3 size: 15 residues. CDR1 is LNHDA and CDR2 is SQIVND in the germline V gene (reference sequence). V trimming: 5 bases; J trimming: 1 base; junction bases outside the gene matches: 6. The chain's CDR3 is CASSGRTGRNTEAFF. In nucleotides, the CDR3 is TGTGCCAGTAGTGGCAGGACAGGGAGGAACACTGAAGCTTTCTTT.

The chain couples TRBV27 to TRBJ2-1, with 8 bases fitting TRBD1. Trimming took 7 bases from V and 4 from J; bases not matched to a gene: 9. This CDR3 comprises 15 residues. The V gene's germline CDR1 is MNHEY and CDR2 SMNVEV (reference sequence). The CDR3 bases are TGTGCCAGCACTCCCCTCGGACAGGGATACAATGAGCAGTTCTTC. Its protein product is CASTPLGQGYNEQFF.

This chain uses TRBV10-3 with TRBJ1-5; D is ambiguous. The CDR3 extends over 13 amino acids. Between the trimmed V and J ends, which lost 0 bases and 7 bases, there was a span of 7 bases. CDR1 and CDR2 (germline): ENHRY, SYGVKD. The CDR3 here is CAISESGGQPQHF. The CDR3 coding sequence is TGTGCCATCAGTGAGTCGGGTGGACAGCCCCAGCATTTT.

The chain uses TRBV10-3 and TRBJ2-5; D tentatively fits TRBD1 or TRBD2 (5 bases each). Per germline, CDR1 ENHRY and CDR2 SYGVKD. The length of the CDR3 is 13 residues. V was cut by 4 bases and J by 5 bases, with 11 bases left in between. The CDR3 here is CAISGARDETQYF. CDR3 bases: TGTGCCATCAGTGGGGCCAGGGACGAGACCCAGTACTTC.

The V call is TRBV7-8, the J call TRBJ2-1; D gene ambiguous. The germline gives CDR1 SGHVS, CDR2 FQNEAQ. The CDR3 length is 15 residues. V lost 6 bases and J 5 bases, leaving 17 bases between the germline ends. CDR3 bases: TGTGCCAGCAGGGAAATCCGGTCCGTTAACAATGAGCAGTTCTTC. Protein: CASREIRSVNNEQFF.

This chain connects TRBV5-1 to TRBJ2-1, with unresolved D. Germline V lookup: CDR1 SGHRS, CDR2 YFSETQ. This CDR3 is built from 11 residues. V shed 6 bases and J shed 4 bases, with 5 bases lying between them. CDR3 nucleotide sequence: TGCGCCAGCAATTCTTACAATGAGCAGTTCTTC. Translation: CASNSYNEQFF.

The gene calls are TRBV30 and TRBJ2-3, with 13 bases aligning to TRBD2. The CDR3 covers 15 residues. V gave up 8 bases and J gave up 5 bases; unmatched junction bases: 10. The germline gives CDR1 GTSNPN, CDR2 SVGIG (reference sequence). Here the CDR3 DNA reads TGTGCCGATTCTGAGGGACTAGCGGGAAAAGATACGCAGTATTTT. Its translation is CADSEGLAGKDTQYF. The full variable domain, with the rest looked up from reference TRBV30 and TRBJ2-3, is SQTIHQWPATLVQPVGSPLSLECTVEGTSNPNLYWYRQAAGRGLQLLFYSVGIGQISSEVPQNLSASRPQDRQFILSSKKLLLSDSGFYLCADSEGLAGKDTQYFGPGTRLTVL.

The chain employs TRBV19 and TRBJ2-1, with 8 nucleotides matching TRBD2. Per the germline V gene, CDR1 is LNHDA and CDR2 is SQIVND (reference sequence). The CDR3 spans 15 residues. V shed 5 bases and J 6 bases; nucleotides not matched to a gene: 9. CDR3 coding DNA: TGTGCCAGTAGTCCAGGGACTAGTTGGGGCAATGAGCAGTTCTTC. Protein product: CASSPGTSWGNEQFF. Looking up the rest from reference TRBV19 and TRBJ2-1 gives the full variable domain: DGGITQSPKYLFRKEGQNVTLSCEQNLNHDAMYWYRQDPGQGLRLIYYSQIVNDFQKGDIAEGYSVSREKKESFPLTVTSAQKNPTAFYLCASSPGTSWGNEQFFGPGTRLTVL.

As concerns this clone: The sample carries other DNA sequences with the same CDR3. CDR3 in amino acids: CASSLGGTYGYTF. The CDR3 DNA reads as TGCGCCAGCAGCTTAGGTGGGACCTATGGCTACACCTTC. The chain employs TRBV5-1 and TRBJ1-2; maybe TRBD1 (5 bases). Looked up from germline, CDR1 is SGHRS and CDR2 is YFSETQ. This CDR3 comprises 13 residues. V lost 2 bases and J lost 4, with 9 bases in between.

The rearrangement joins TRBV18 to TRBJ1-2, with D hard to call. Germline values: CDR1 KGHSH, CDR2 LQKENI. The CDR3 runs to 15 residues. Trimming took 1 base from V and 2 from J, leaving 11 bases between them. The CDR3 sequence is CASSPLTDFNYGYTF. The CDR3 region has the DNA TGTGCCAGCTCACCACTTACGGATTTCAACTATGGCTACACCTTC.

CDR3 DNA sequence: TGTGCCAGTAGCCGACTAGCGGGAGCCAATGAGCAGTTCTTC. Amino acids: CASSRLAGANEQFF. V usage is TRBV19 and J usage is TRBJ2-1, with 12 bases fitting TRBD2. V trimming: 6 bases; J trimming: 6 bases; junction bases outside the gene matches: 3. Looked up from germline, CDR1 is LNHDA and CDR2 is SQIVND (reference sequence). The CDR3 loop spans 14 amino acids.

The chain combines TRBV14 with TRBJ2-1; D not resolved. The CDR3 is made up of 14 amino acids. In germline, CDR1 is SGHDN, CDR2 FVKESK. Deletions cut 0 bases from V and 9 bases from J, with 12 bases between. The CDR3 here is CASSQDAGWGEQFF. In nucleotides, the CDR3 is TGTGCCAGCAGCCAAGATGCAGGTTGGGGTGAGCAGTTCTTC.

V and J are TRBV11-2 and TRBJ2-2; the D call may be TRBD1 or TRBD2 (5 bases each). Germline V gene data show CDR1 as SGHAT and CDR2 as FQNNGV. The V end lost 7 bases, the J end lost 4 bases, and 19 bases lay between the germline ends. The CDR3 extends over 16 amino acids. The CDR3 protein is CASTPARGAITGELFF. In nucleotides, the CDR3 is TGTGCCAGCACCCCCGCGAGGGGCGCGATCACCGGGGAGCTGTTTTTT.

The CDR3 here is CASSPVAGAYNVAFF. CDR3 in DNA: TGTGCCAGTAGTCCGGTGGCAGGGGCTTATAATGTGGCTTTCTTT. The rearrangement links TRBV19 to TRBJ1-1; D is perhaps TRBD1 (6 bases). This CDR3 contains 15 residues. V dropped 5 bases and J dropped 11 bases, with 24 bases sitting between them. Germline CDR1 is LNHDA and CDR2 is SQIVND (reference sequence).

This chain links TRBV2 with TRBJ2-7; perhaps TRBD2 as D (6 bases). The V gene lost 6 bases and the J gene lost 6 bases, with 12 bases spanning the gap. There are 12 residues in the CDR3. Looked up from germline, CDR1 is SNHLY and CDR2 is FYNNEI. For the CDR3, the DNA is TGTGCCAGCAGGCGCTGGAGGGGCGAGCAGTACTTC. Its translation: CASRRWRGEQYF.

This clone was found once. CDR3 sequence reads: CASTTGEETQYF. The CDR3 DNA is TGTGCCAGCACAACAGGGGAAGAGACCCAGTACTTC. The rearrangement uses TRBV7-9 and TRBJ2-5; TRBD1 matches 7 bases. Per the germline V gene, CDR1 is SEHNR and CDR2 is FQNEAQ (reference sequence). Unmatched junction bases numbered 2, after V lost 7 bases and J lost 3 bases. This CDR3 contains 12 residues.